What follows describes a single T cell receptor beta chain. Amplification used 60 V beta primers and 13 J beta primers. Here immunoSEQ multiplex PCR was the method, and the copy in TCRdb shows in-frame clones only, minus some. The sample has around 100,000 clones; roughly 79% are singletons. The CDR3 is 13 amino acids. Germline CDR1 reads KGHSH; CDR2 reads LQKENI. The V segment lost 5 bases and the J segment 5 bases; nucleotides outside the gene matches: 4. This record belongs to a study of glioma-infiltrating T cells after dendritic cell vaccination. The clonotype was recovered from a human donor with glioblastoma. This chain links TRBV18 with TRBJ1-1; TRBD1 matches 8 bases. Sequencing was performed on blood, taken before dendritic cell vaccination. The CDR3 sequence is CASSWTGQTEAFF. The CDR3 DNA reads TGTGCCAGCTCATGGACAGGGCAAACTGAAGCTTTCTTT. The full variable domain, with the rest looked up from reference TRBV18 and TRBJ1-1, is NAGVMQNPRHLVRRRGQEARLRCSPMKGHSHVYWYRQLPEEGLKFMVYLQKENIIDESGMPKERFSAEFPKEGPSILRIQQVVRGDSAAYFCASSWTGQTEAFFGQGTRLTVV.